This T cell receptor (beta chain) was sequenced for a study of T-cell memory formation after mild COVID-19. Study at large: There were largely donor-specific TCR clusters.

On this clonotype itself: Antigen: not known.

Study observations and caveats: Clones that contracted clustered mainly in CM and EM if CD4+ and in EMRA if CD8+. Pre-infection memory contained some responding clones, which suggested that cross-reactive memory had joined.

The CDR3 runs to 14 residues. V lost 1 base and J lost 3, with 10 bases in between. Germline V gene sequence: CDR1 SGHRS, CDR2 YFSETQ. 5'RACE, which relied on constant-segment primers, yielded TCR alpha and TCR beta cDNA libraries carrying sample barcodes and UMIs. TCRdb recomputed calls from the 5' RACE reads with MiXCR, one row per CDR3 protein. The data hold roughly 250,000 distinct CDR3 sequences, with 15% to 20% observed a single time. The TCR originated in a young man who had mild COVID-19 (a few samples of this study predate the infection). Cell type and time point are not known. The specimen sequenced was PBMCs or a T cell subset sorted from them (not recorded which). This chain uses TRBV5-1 with TRBJ1-2, with a tentative D call TRBD1 (6 bases). This CDR3 reads CASSLSGGDYGYTF. CDR3 DNA sequence: TGCGCCAGCAGCTTGTCTGGGGGCGACTATGGCTACACCTTC. Variable domain in full (rest from reference TRBV5-1 and TRBJ1-2): KAGVTQTPRYLIKTRGQQVTLSCSPISGHRSVSWYQQTPGQGLQFLFEYFSETQRNKGNFPGRFSGRQFSNSRSEMNVSTLELGDSALYLCASSLSGGDYGYTFGSGTRLTVV.